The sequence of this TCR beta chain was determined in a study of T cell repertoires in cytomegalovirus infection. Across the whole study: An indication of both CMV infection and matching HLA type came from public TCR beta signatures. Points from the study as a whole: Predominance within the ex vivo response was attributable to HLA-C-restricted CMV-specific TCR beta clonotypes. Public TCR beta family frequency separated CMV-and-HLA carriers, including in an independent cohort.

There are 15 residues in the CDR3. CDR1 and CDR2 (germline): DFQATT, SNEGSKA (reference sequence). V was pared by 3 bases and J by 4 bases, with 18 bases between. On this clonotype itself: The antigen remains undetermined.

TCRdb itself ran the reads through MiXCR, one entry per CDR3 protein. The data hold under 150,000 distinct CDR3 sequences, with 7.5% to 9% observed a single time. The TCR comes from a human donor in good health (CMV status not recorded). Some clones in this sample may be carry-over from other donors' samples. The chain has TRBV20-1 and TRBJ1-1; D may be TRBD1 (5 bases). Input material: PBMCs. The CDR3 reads CSARSGGTGATEAFF. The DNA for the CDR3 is TGCAGTGCTAGGAGCGGGGGGACCGGGGCCACTGAAGCTTTCTTT.